This TCR beta chain stems from a study of identical twins. General study points: Modelling approaches yielded underestimates of out-of-frame TCR alpha sharing between monozygotic twins. For out-of-frame alpha sequences shared by twins, low generation probability was in excess. Part of the zero-insertion signal could reflect confounding by invariant MAIT and iNKT cells. Within cord blood, abundant beta clonotypes carried fewer insertions, but memory repertoires showed no such trend.

Trimming stripped 1 base from V and 7 bases from J, with 9 bases between. The germline V gene encodes CDR1 LGHNA and CDR2 YSLEER. The CDR3 length is 13 residues. TCRdb reanalysed the 5' RACE reads using MiXCR and keeps one entry per CDR3 protein. The sample yields some 500,000 distinct CDR3 sequences, more than 13% seen once. Worth noting for this clonotype: Its specificity is unknown.

Another study also made use of these data, one on yellow fever vaccine responses in identical twins.

This chain connects TRBV4-3 to TRBJ2-3; D ambiguous. The sample comprised CD4+ T cells sorted from blood. This sequence was found in a woman aged 18-29 years in good health. CDR3 sequence (DNA): TGCGCCAGCAGCCAAGGGCTAATAAATACGCAGTATTTT. This sequence encodes CASSQGLINTQYF.